This TCR beta chain derives from a study of T cell repertoires in cytomegalovirus infection. Study-level information: Public TCR beta signatures indicated both CMV infection and matching HLA type.

Comment on this clonotype: Its antigen is currently unknown.

TCRdb reprocessed the reads via MiXCR and lists one record per CDR3 protein. The table shows approximately 190,000 distinct CDR3 sequences, with roughly 27% occurring only once. General observations from the study: What dominated the ex vivo response were HLA-C-restricted CMV-specific TCR beta clonotypes. Accumulated public TCR beta family frequency recognized individuals carrying CMV together with the relevant HLA.

V lost 6 bases to trimming and J lost 12 bases, with 8 bases between them. This CDR3 spans 9 amino acids. This chain uses TRBV12-3 or TRBV12-4 with TRBJ1-2; D not certain. What was sequenced was PBMCs. This clonotype was obtained from a human donor in good health (CMV status not recorded). Some clones in this sample may be carry-over from other donors' samples. The CDR3 DNA reads as TGTGCCAGCAGCCCGGGCAACACCTTC. It encodes CASSPGNTF.